A single sample is the source of the 6 T cell receptor beta chains below, sequenced in a study of blood T cell repertoires in COVID-19. Sequencing used immunoSEQ multiplex PCR; TCRdb keeps in-frame clones, though not all of them. The table shows more than 150,000 clones, with about nine tenths occurring only once. Sequenced: peripheral blood. The receptors shown here come from a man aged 35 to 55 with acute or convalescent COVID-19.

The gene calls are TRBV9 and TRBJ2-1; 10 nucleotides match TRBD2. V gave up 0 bases and J gave up 7 bases; unmatched junction bases: 7. This CDR3 region has 16 residues. From germline, CDR1 is SGDLS and CDR2 YYNGEE. The CDR3 nucleotides read TGTGCCAGCAGCGTAGGGAGCGGGGGGGCCCTGAATGAGCAGTTCTTC. It is translated as CASSVGSGGALNEQFF.

The chain uses TRBV7-8 and TRBJ2-5, with 10 bases lining up with TRBD2. The length of the CDR3 is 16 residues. Germline CDR1 SGHVS, CDR2 FQNEAQ. J lost 4 bases, V lost 5 bases, and 10 bases had no gene match. CDR3 amino acids: CASSPTGTSVRETQYF. CDR3 sequence (DNA): TGTGCCAGCAGCCCAACCGGGACTAGCGTTAGAGAGACCCAGTACTTC.

J is TRBJ1-1 and V is TRBV19, with 9 bases matching TRBD1. Germline V gene sequence: CDR1 LNHDA, CDR2 SQIVND (reference sequence). The CDR3 contains 15 residues. V dropped 6 bases and J dropped 5; count of bases not matched to a gene: 10. This CDR3 is CASSTHRGLRTEAFF. In DNA, the CDR3 is TGTGCCAGTAGCACTCACAGGGGGCTGCGGACTGAAGCTTTCTTT. The full variable domain, completed using reference TRBV19 and TRBJ1-1, is DGGITQSPKYLFRKEGQNVTLSCEQNLNHDAMYWYRQDPGQGLRLIYYSQIVNDFQKGDIAEGYSVSREKKESFPLTVTSAQKNPTAFYLCASSTHRGLRTEAFFGQGTRLTVV.

The CDR3, as DNA: TGTGCCAGCAGCTCGGACAGGTTCTTGGGCTACACCTTC. Protein: CASSSDRFLGYTF. J is TRBJ1-2 and V is TRBV7-2; 7 bases match TRBD1. The trim removed 4 bases at V and 8 bases at J, leaving 7 bases unmatched. The CDR3 runs to 13 residues. From germline, CDR1 is SGHTA and CDR2 FQGNSA.

This clone appeared a single time. J is TRBJ1-4 and V is TRBV28; D is unresolved. Germline CDR1 and CDR2: MDHEN and SYDVKM. The CDR3 extends over 15 amino acids. Deletions cut 3 bases from V and 8 bases from J, with 16 bases between. CDR3 DNA: TGTGCCAGCAGTTTGGTTGGCCGTGGAGCCGAAAAACTGTTTTTT. Protein: CASSLVGRGAEKLFF. The full variable domain, its missing parts supplied by reference TRBV28 and TRBJ1-4, is DVKVTQSSRYLVKRTGEKVFLECVQDMDHENMFWYRQDPGLGLRLIYFSYDVKMKEKGDIPEGYSVSREKKERFSLILESASTNQTSMYLCASSLVGRGAEKLFFGSGTQLSVL.

The CDR3 protein is CASSGTSGGAGEQFF. CDR3 coding DNA: TGTGCCAGCAGTGGGACTAGCGGGGGGGCTGGTGAGCAGTTCTTC. This rearrangement joins TRBV28 to TRBJ2-1; 16 nucleotides agree with TRBD2. Germline CDR1 is MDHEN and CDR2 is SYDVKM. The CDR3 totals 15 residues. The V segment lost 5 bases and the J segment 9 bases; nucleotides outside the gene matches: 4. Combining the CDR3 with reference TRBV28 and TRBJ2-1 gives the whole variable domain DVKVTQSSRYLVKRTGEKVFLECVQDMDHENMFWYRQDPGLGLRLIYFSYDVKMKEKGDIPEGYSVSREKKERFSLILESASTNQTSMYLCASSGTSGGAGEQFFGPGTRLTVL.